These T cell receptor beta chains were read from a single sample in a study of blood T cell repertoires in COVID-19. Here immunoSEQ multiplex PCR was the method, and the copy in TCRdb shows in-frame clones only, minus some. The data hold under 350,000 clones, with approximately 86% observed a single time. Sequencing was carried out using PBMCs or T cells enriched from blood (not recorded which). The source is a woman in her thirties or forties with acute COVID-19. The CDR3 runs from the conserved cysteine through the conserved F or W. The D gene is left open where the match is weak. Rows may omit the clone size; those that give it use once, few, many or a size class.

j_call: TRBJ2-5
v_call: TRBV7-2
clone_size: NA
d_call: NA
cdr3_nt: TGTGCCAGCAGCTCCGTAACCAGGGATTCTCAGTACTTC
cdr3_aa: CASSSVTRDSQYF

j_call: TRBJ2-1
v_call: TRBV2
clone_size: NA
d_call: TRBD1
cdr3_nt: TGTGCCAGCAGAGCGAGGGAGACAGGGGACTGGCAGTTCTTC
cdr3_aa: CASRARETGDWQFF

j_call: TRBJ1-5
v_call: TRBV5-6
clone_size: NA
d_call: NA
cdr3_nt: TGTGCCAGCAGCGAGGGAGGGAATCAGCCCCAGCATTTT
cdr3_aa: CASSEGGNQPQHF

j_call: TRBJ2-3
v_call: TRBV28
clone_size: NA
d_call: TRBD1
cdr3_nt: TGTGCCAGCAGTTACAGGGGGCGCGGGATAGATACGCAGTATTTT
cdr3_aa: CASSYRGRGIDTQYF

j_call: TRBJ2-7
v_call: TRBV29-1
clone_size: NA
d_call: NA
cdr3_nt: TGCAGCGCCCGTCGGGGTCGAGAGATTCATGACGAGCAGTACTTC
cdr3_aa: CSARRGREIHDEQYF

j_call: TRBJ2-2
v_call: TRBV10-3
clone_size: NA
d_call: NA
cdr3_nt: TGTGCCATCAGTGTCGGAAGCAGGGACACCGGGGAGCTGTTTTTT
cdr3_aa: CAISVGSRDTGELFF

j_call: TRBJ1-1
v_call: TRBV3-1/TRBV3-2
clone_size: NA
d_call: NA
cdr3_nt: TGTGCCAGCAGCCAAACCGGGACTGACTCAAGTGGGCCTGAAGCTTTCTTT
cdr3_aa: CASSQTGTDSSGPEAFF

j_call: TRBJ1-1
v_call: TRBV5-4
clone_size: NA
d_call: TRBD1
cdr3_nt: TGTGCCAGCAGCGATAAAAGACAGGGCACTGAAGCTTTCTTT
cdr3_aa: CASSDKRQGTEAFF

j_call: TRBJ1-5
v_call: TRBV7-6
clone_size: once
d_call: NA
cdr3_nt: TGTGCCAGCAGCTTAGCGGCTCGGGGGGATTCTAGGCAGCCCCAGCATTTT
cdr3_aa: CASSLAARGDSRQPQHF

j_call: TRBJ2-3
v_call: TRBV7-2
clone_size: NA
d_call: NA
cdr3_nt: TGTGCCAGCAGCTTAGAGCCCGGGGATACGCAGTATTTT
cdr3_aa: CASSLEPGDTQYF

j_call: TRBJ2-1
v_call: TRBV5-4
clone_size: NA
d_call: TRBD2
cdr3_nt: TGTGCCAGCAGCTTACGACTAGCGGGGCGCTCCTACAATGAGCAGTTCTTC
cdr3_aa: CASSLRLAGRSYNEQFF

j_call: TRBJ2-2
v_call: TRBV4-1
clone_size: NA
d_call: NA
cdr3_nt: TGCGCCAGCAGCCAAGATGCGGGATTCACCGGGGAGCTGTTTTTT
cdr3_aa: CASSQDAGFTGELFF

j_call: TRBJ1-1
v_call: TRBV6-5
clone_size: NA
d_call: NA
cdr3_nt: TGTGCCAGCAGTTACGAGGGCGAAGCTTTCTTT
cdr3_aa: CASSYEGEAFF

j_call: TRBJ1-2
v_call: TRBV19
clone_size: NA
d_call: TRBD1
cdr3_nt: TGTGCCAGTAGTACCTACCACACCCCGGGACAGGGGGCATCTGATGGCTACACCTTC
cdr3_aa: CASSTYHTPGQGASDGYTF

j_call: TRBJ1-6
v_call: TRBV7-2
clone_size: NA
d_call: NA
cdr3_nt: TGTGCCAGCAGCTTATCCCCAGGGGCGAGCTCCTATAATTCACCCCTCCACTTT
cdr3_aa: CASSLSPGASSYNSPLHF

j_call: TRBJ2-1
v_call: TRBV19
clone_size: NA
d_call: NA
cdr3_nt: TGTGCCAGTAGTATAGGACATTGGAATGAGCAGTTCTTC
cdr3_aa: CASSIGHWNEQFF

j_call: TRBJ2-1
v_call: TRBV29-1
clone_size: NA
d_call: TRBD1
cdr3_nt: TGCAGCGTTGACGGACAGGGAGTCCATGAGCAGTTCTTC
cdr3_aa: CSVDGQGVHEQFF

j_call: TRBJ2-1
v_call: TRBV5-1
clone_size: NA
d_call: TRBD1
cdr3_nt: TGCGCCAGCAGCCGACCTCCGAAACAGGGGAGCTCCTACAATGAGCAGTTCTTC
cdr3_aa: CASSRPPKQGSSYNEQFF

j_call: TRBJ2-7
v_call: TRBV7-9
clone_size: NA
d_call: TRBD1
cdr3_nt: TGTGCCATCGACACCGGGACAGGGGGTGATCTGAAGTACTTC
cdr3_aa: CAIDTGTGGDLKYF

j_call: TRBJ2-7
v_call: TRBV25-1
clone_size: NA
d_call: NA
cdr3_nt: TGTGCCAGCAGTGACCCTCGACGGAGCTCCTACGAGCAGTACTTC
cdr3_aa: CASSDPRRSSYEQYF

j_call: TRBJ2-1
v_call: TRBV28
clone_size: NA
d_call: TRBD2
cdr3_nt: TGTGCCAGCAGTCAACTCCCGACTAGCGGGAAATCCAGTGAGCAGTTCTTC
cdr3_aa: CASSQLPTSGKSSEQFF

j_call: TRBJ2-5
v_call: TRBV7-9
clone_size: NA
d_call: TRBD1
cdr3_nt: TGTGCCAGCAGCCCCGGACAGGGACCAATAAACCAAGAGACCCAGTACTTC
cdr3_aa: CASSPGQGPINQETQYF

j_call: TRBJ1-2
v_call: TRBV7-9
clone_size: NA
d_call: NA
cdr3_nt: TGTGCCAGCAGCTACCGGACAGACACTAACTATGGCTACACCTTC
cdr3_aa: CASSYRTDTNYGYTF

j_call: TRBJ2-1
v_call: TRBV28
clone_size: NA
d_call: TRBD2
cdr3_nt: TGTGCCAGCAGTTTTTCTCCGGCGGGAGGGAACGGCAATGAGCAGTTCTTC
cdr3_aa: CASSFSPAGGNGNEQFF

j_call: TRBJ2-3
v_call: TRBV11-3
clone_size: NA
d_call: TRBD2
cdr3_nt: TGTGCCAGCAGCTTAGACTCTAGCGGGGGGAACACAGATACGCAGTATTTT
cdr3_aa: CASSLDSSGGNTDTQYF

j_call: TRBJ1-2
v_call: TRBV18
clone_size: NA
d_call: NA
cdr3_nt: TGTGCCAGCTCACCCGACTTGTTCTATGGCTACACCTTC
cdr3_aa: CASSPDLFYGYTF

j_call: TRBJ2-2
v_call: TRBV2
clone_size: NA
d_call: NA
cdr3_nt: TGTGCCAGCAACGCGGGGAGCACCGGGGAGCTGTTTTTT
cdr3_aa: CASNAGSTGELFF

j_call: TRBJ1-2
v_call: TRBV19
clone_size: NA
d_call: NA
cdr3_nt: TGTGCCAGTAGTAAGCAGGCGTCCTTTAGTGGTGGCTACACCTTC
cdr3_aa: CASSKQASFSGGYTF

j_call: TRBJ2-7
v_call: TRBV23-1
clone_size: NA
d_call: NA
cdr3_nt: TGCGCCAGCAGTCAATTTTGCCCAGTACACTACGAGCAGTACTTC
cdr3_aa: CASSQFCPVHYEQYF

j_call: TRBJ2-5
v_call: TRBV19
clone_size: once
d_call: TRBD1
cdr3_nt: TGTGCCAGTAGTACCCCGGGACAGTTTCACCAAGAGACCCAGTACTTC
cdr3_aa: CASSTPGQFHQETQYF

j_call: TRBJ2-7
v_call: TRBV7-9
clone_size: NA
d_call: TRBD1
cdr3_nt: TGTGCCAGCAGCTTACGGACAGGGACGGGTTTCAGCGAGCAGTACTTC
cdr3_aa: CASSLRTGTGFSEQYF

j_call: TRBJ1-1
v_call: TRBV27
clone_size: NA
d_call: NA
cdr3_nt: TGTGCCAGCAGTTCACTCGGTCTTGGGAACACTGAAGCTTTCTTT
cdr3_aa: CASSSLGLGNTEAFF

j_call: TRBJ1-4
v_call: TRBV18
clone_size: NA
d_call: NA
cdr3_nt: TGTGCCAGCTCACCATATGTTATAGGTCGACAAGCAACTAATGAAAAACTGTTTTTT
cdr3_aa: CASSPYVIGRQATNEKLFF

j_call: TRBJ1-6
v_call: TRBV10-3
clone_size: NA
d_call: NA
cdr3_nt: TGTGCCATCAGTGGAGGCAGGGAAAATTCACCCCTCCACTTT
cdr3_aa: CAISGGRENSPLHF

j_call: TRBJ2-4
v_call: TRBV18
clone_size: NA
d_call: TRBD1
cdr3_nt: TGTGCCAGCTCACCCGGACAGGGAGTTGCCAAAAACATTCAGTACTTC
cdr3_aa: CASSPGQGVAKNIQYF

j_call: TRBJ1-1
v_call: TRBV15
clone_size: NA
d_call: NA
cdr3_nt: TGTGCCACCAGCCTACACCGCGTGGGGGAGGGCACTGAAGCTTTCTTT
cdr3_aa: CATSLHRVGEGTEAFF

j_call: TRBJ1-5
v_call: TRBV28
clone_size: NA
d_call: NA
cdr3_nt: TGTGCCAGCAGTATAGTAGGACAGAGCAATCAGCCCCAGCATTTT
cdr3_aa: CASSIVGQSNQPQHF

j_call: TRBJ2-3
v_call: TRBV5-4
clone_size: NA
d_call: TRBD2
cdr3_nt: TGTGCCAGCCAAGGGGCGGGGGGCCCTCCTAGCACAGATACGCAGTATTTT
cdr3_aa: CASQGAGGPPSTDTQYF

j_call: TRBJ2-2
v_call: TRBV7-3
clone_size: NA
d_call: NA
cdr3_nt: TGTGCCAGCAGCCCAGACAGGAAGAACACCGGGGAGCTGTTTTTT
cdr3_aa: CASSPDRKNTGELFF

j_call: TRBJ2-5
v_call: TRBV15
clone_size: NA
d_call: TRBD2
cdr3_nt: TGTGCCACCAGCAGCGGGACTAGCGCACAAGAGACCCAGTACTTC
cdr3_aa: CATSSGTSAQETQYF

j_call: TRBJ1-2
v_call: TRBV28
clone_size: NA
d_call: NA
cdr3_nt: TGTGCCAGCAGTTTACCGGGTTTCTATGGCTACACCTTC
cdr3_aa: CASSLPGFYGYTF

j_call: TRBJ1-2
v_call: TRBV6-1
clone_size: NA
d_call: NA
cdr3_nt: TGTGCCAGCAGTGAAGTCTCAAACAGGCGCGATGGCTACACCTTC
cdr3_aa: CASSEVSNRRDGYTF

j_call: TRBJ1-2
v_call: TRBV6-1
clone_size: NA
d_call: NA
cdr3_nt: TGTGCCAGCAGTGAGGTACTAGACTATGGCTACACCTTC
cdr3_aa: CASSEVLDYGYTF

j_call: TRBJ1-2
v_call: TRBV6-5
clone_size: NA
d_call: NA
cdr3_nt: TGTGCCAGCAGTTACCTACAGGGAAATGGCTACACCTTC
cdr3_aa: CASSYLQGNGYTF

j_call: TRBJ1-1
v_call: TRBV2
clone_size: once
d_call: TRBD1
cdr3_nt: TGTGCCAGCAGGACAGGGGCGAACACTGAAGCTTTCTTT
cdr3_aa: CASRTGANTEAFF

j_call: TRBJ2-1
v_call: TRBV28
clone_size: NA
d_call: TRBD2
cdr3_nt: TGTGCCAGCAGTTCCCTACTAGCGGGGGCGTACAATGAGCAGTTCTTC
cdr3_aa: CASSSLLAGAYNEQFF

j_call: TRBJ1-1
v_call: TRBV3-1/TRBV3-2
clone_size: NA
d_call: NA
cdr3_nt: TGTGCCAGCAGCCTCTGGTTGGGGGCAGCTTTCTTT
cdr3_aa: CASSLWLGAAFF

j_call: TRBJ1-5
v_call: TRBV2
clone_size: NA
d_call: NA
cdr3_nt: TGTGCCAGCAGTCCAGGACAGAGTCTAAGATATAGCAATCAGCCCCAGCATTTT
cdr3_aa: CASSPGQSLRYSNQPQHF

j_call: TRBJ1-2
v_call: TRBV6-5
clone_size: once
d_call: TRBD1
cdr3_nt: TGTGCCAGCAGCCCCCGACAGGGACACTATGGCTACACCTTC
cdr3_aa: CASSPRQGHYGYTF

j_call: TRBJ2-5
v_call: TRBV27
clone_size: NA
d_call: TRBD1
cdr3_nt: TGTGCCAGCGGCCGACAGGGGGGGACGGGGACCCAGTACTTC
cdr3_aa: CASGRQGGTGTQYF

j_call: TRBJ1-2
v_call: TRBV6-2/TRBV6-3
clone_size: once
d_call: TRBD1
cdr3_nt: TGTGCCAGCAGTTACCCCATTGCAGGACAGGGGAACTATGGCTACACCTTC
cdr3_aa: CASSYPIAGQGNYGYTF

j_call: TRBJ2-1
v_call: TRBV5-4
clone_size: NA
d_call: NA
cdr3_nt: TGTGCCAGCAGCTTGTTGGGAGGCTCCTACAATGAGCAGTTCTTC
cdr3_aa: CASSLLGGSYNEQFF

j_call: TRBJ2-1
v_call: TRBV15
clone_size: NA
d_call: TRBD1
cdr3_nt: TGTGCCACCAGCAGAGAAAGGGGGCAGTATAATGAGCAGTTCTTC
cdr3_aa: CATSRERGQYNEQFF

j_call: TRBJ2-3
v_call: TRBV7-6
clone_size: NA
d_call: TRBD2
cdr3_nt: TGTGCCAGCAGCCCGACTAGCGCCGGCTGGGCAGATACGCAGTATTTT
cdr3_aa: CASSPTSAGWADTQYF